Presented here are 16 T cell receptor beta chains from one specimen sequenced in a study of blood T cell repertoires in COVID-19. The protocol was immunoSEQ multiplex PCR, while the TCRdb copy is restricted to in-frame clones and leaves out a portion. This sample has tens of thousands of clones, with over 80% found just once. Sequencing was performed on peripheral blood. The source of these receptors is a woman aged 80 or over with active or convalescent COVID-19.

The chain joins TRBV18 to TRBJ1-2; 7 positions match TRBD1. Looked up from germline, CDR1 is KGHSH and CDR2 is LQKENI. Germline trimming cut 5 bases from V and 6 bases from J; bases unmatched to any gene: 15. CDR3 length: 16 residues. CDR3 sequence (DNA): TGTGCCAGCTCATCGGTAGCCGGGACAGTTAGTAATGGCTACACCTTC. Translated: CASSSVAGTVSNGYTF. Full variable domain (outside the CDR3, taken from reference TRBV18 and TRBJ1-2): NAGVMQNPRHLVRRRGQEARLRCSPMKGHSHVYWYRQLPEEGLKFMVYLQKENIIDESGMPKERFSAEFPKEGPSILRIQQVVRGDSAAYFCASSSVAGTVSNGYTFGSGTRLTVV.

The genes are TRBV28 and TRBJ2-7; D not certain. The length of the CDR3 is 10 residues. V gave up 5 bases and J gave up 3 bases, with 2 bases separating them. Germline assignment: CDR1 MDHEN and CDR2 SYDVKM. The CDR3 DNA sequence: TGTGCCAGCAGTCGCTACGAGCAGTACTTC. It is translated as CASSRYEQYF.

This sequence joins TRBV12-2 and TRBJ2-2; TRBD1, the D gene given by the table, was not confirmed from the DNA. TRBV12-2 is annotated as a pseudogene. The CDR3 has 15 residues. CDR3 DNA: TGTGCAAGTCGCTTAACAGGGGCGAACACCGGGGAGCTGTTTTTT. It encodes CASRLTGANTGELFF.

This chain connects TRBV2 to TRBJ1-2; D may be TRBD1 (6 bases). The V gene's germline CDR1 is SNHLY and CDR2 FYNNEI. Trimming took off 5 bases at V and 7 bases at J, with 14 bases between the two ends. The CDR3 runs to 13 residues. CDR3 coding DNA: TGTGCCAGCAGTACTAAAGAGGGGGTTGGCTACACCTTC. Protein sequence: CASSTKEGVGYTF. The full variable domain, rest sourced from reference TRBV2 and TRBJ1-2, is EPEVTQTPSHQVTQMGQEVILRCVPISNHLYFYWYRQILGQKVEFLVSFYNNEISEKSEIFDDQFSVERPDGSNFTLKIRSTKLEDSAMYFCASSTKEGVGYTFGSGTRLTVV.

This rearrangement joins TRBV4-3 to TRBJ1-2, with 8 nucleotides matching TRBD1. Germline trimming cut 0 bases from V and 8 bases from J; bases unmatched to any gene: 5. The length of the CDR3 is 14 residues. Per the germline V gene, CDR1 is LGHNA and CDR2 is YSLEER. The CDR3 reads CASSQDGQGGGYTF. The CDR3 coding sequence is TGCGCCAGCAGCCAAGACGGACAGGGTGGGGGCTACACCTTC.

The chain combines TRBV14 with TRBJ2-2; D is perhaps TRBD1 (5 bases). Germline V gene sequence: CDR1 SGHDN, CDR2 FVKESK. The CDR3 runs to 18 residues. The ends were cut back, 0 bases at V and 6 bases at J, with 20 bases in the middle. The CDR3 region is CASSQDYLRDSPPGELFF. The DNA for the CDR3 is TGTGCCAGCAGCCAAGATTACTTAAGAGACAGTCCTCCCGGGGAGCTGTTTTTT.

The rearrangement joins TRBV19 to TRBJ2-2; 9 bases agree with TRBD1. The CDR3 has 17 amino acids. In germline, CDR1 is LNHDA, CDR2 SQIVND (reference sequence). V lost 7 bases to trimming and J lost 2 bases; unmatched junction nucleotides: 11. The CDR3 reads CASTPPSGQGNTGELFF. The CDR3 DNA follows: TGTGCCAGTACCCCCCCGTCGGGACAGGGAAACACCGGGGAGCTGTTTTTT.

This chain joins TRBV18 and TRBJ1-6, with a weak D call TRBD1 (6 bases). Trimming left V 2 bases short and J 10 bases short, with 18 bases between. Germline values: CDR1 KGHSH, CDR2 LQKENI. The CDR3 spans 16 residues. In nucleotides, the CDR3 is TGTGCCAGCTCACCAGGTTCGGCAGGGGAGAACTCACCCCTCCACTTT. It yields the protein CASSPGSAGENSPLHF.

The genes are TRBV7-9 and TRBJ2-5, with D perhaps TRBD2 (5 bases). CDR3 length: 16 residues. The ends were cut back, 0 bases at V and 0 bases at J, with 11 bases in the middle. Germline V gives CDR1 SEHNR, CDR2 FQNEAQ (reference sequence). In nucleotides, the CDR3 is TGTGCCAGCAGCTTAGCGCGAGGGTCGTACCAAGAGACCCAGTACTTC. Its translation is CASSLARGSYQETQYF. The whole variable domain, filled in from reference TRBV7-9 and TRBJ2-5, reads DTGVSQNPRHKITKRGQNVTFRCDPISEHNRLYWYRQTLGQGPEFLTYFQNEAQLEKSRLLSDRFSAERPKGSFSTLEIQRTEQGDSAMYLCASSLARGSYQETQYFGPGTRLLVL.

V and J are TRBV20-1 and TRBJ2-7; D gene unclear. The CDR3 has 10 amino acids. Germline lookup yields CDR1 DFQATT and CDR2 SNEGSKA (reference sequence). V lost 3 bases and J lost 9, with 9 bases in between. CDR3 region: CSASTQVQYF. The DNA of the CDR3 is TGCAGTGCTAGTACGCAGGTGCAGTACTTC.

The genes are TRBV3-1 (or the pseudogene TRBV3-2) and TRBJ2-7; 12 positions agree with TRBD2. V lost 1 base to trimming and J lost 4 bases; unmatched junction nucleotides: 2. The CDR3 loop spans 15 amino acids. In germline, CDR1 is LGHDT, CDR2 YNNKEL (reference sequence). CDR3 bases: TGTGCCAGCAGCCAAGTACTAGCGGGGGGTTACGAGCAGTACTTC. Translating it yields CASSQVLAGGYEQYF.

The rearrangement uses TRBV4-2 and TRBJ1-2, with TRBD1 identical over 10 bases. The germline CDR1 and CDR2 sequences are LGHNA and YNFKEQ. CDR3 length equals 15 residues. After removal of 4 bases from V and 0 bases from J, the junction contained 2 bases not matched to a gene. For the CDR3, the DNA is TGTGCCAGCAGCCCGGACAGGGGGTCTAACTATGGCTACACCTTC. Its protein product is CASSPDRGSNYGYTF.

J is TRBJ1-1 and V is TRBV18; D may be TRBD1 (6 bases). This CDR3 is built from 14 residues. CDR1 is KGHSH and CDR2 is LQKENI in the germline V gene. Trimming cost V 3 bases and J 1 base, with 9 bases left between them. As DNA, the CDR3 is TGTGCCAGCTCACCGATGGACAGGAACACTGAAGCTTTCTTT. Translated, it gives CASSPMDRNTEAFF.

The chain employs TRBV7-3 and TRBJ2-5; TRBD2 matches at 7 bases. CDR1 is SGHTA and CDR2 is FQGTGA in the germline V gene. The length of the CDR3 is 13 residues. V was clipped by 6 bases and J by 1 base; unmatched bases: 2. CDR3 in DNA: TGTGCCAGCAGTTCTAGCGGCCAAGAGACCCAGTACTTC. The encoded protein is CASSSSGQETQYF. The full variable domain, rest sourced from reference TRBV7-3 and TRBJ2-5, is GAGVSQTPSNKVTEKGKYVELRCDPISGHTALYWYRQSLGQGPEFLIYFQGTGAADDSGLPNDRFFAVRPEGSVSTLKIQRTERGDSAVYLCASSSSGQETQYFGPGTRLLVL.

The rearrangement joins TRBV19 to TRBJ1-6; tentatively, D is TRBD1 (6 bases). Germline-derived CDR1 and CDR2 are LNHDA and SQIVND (reference sequence). V lost 5 bases and J 14 bases, leaving 22 bases between the germline ends. The CDR3 length is 15 residues. CDR3 DNA: TGTGCCAGTAGTTCCCAACAGGGTCGGTGGGGCACCCTCCACTTT. It specifies CASSSQQGRWGTLHF.

This chain joins TRBV28 and TRBJ1-1; D gene uncertain. Germline CDR1 reads MDHEN; CDR2 reads SYDVKM. Trimming took off 6 bases at V and 4 bases at J, with 3 bases between the two ends. The CDR3 contains 10 residues. The CDR3 nucleotides read TGTGCCAGCAGCTCCACTGAAGCTTTCTTT. Translation gives CASSSTEAFF.